This T cell receptor beta chain was identified in a study of CD8 T cells in Susac syndrome. RNA, at roughly 0.45 to 1 ug, was reverse transcribed with random hexamers. A multiplex approach, immunoSEQ multiplex PCR, amplified TCR beta CDR3 across 54 Vbeta and 13 Jbeta. TCRdb reprocessed the immunoSEQ multiplex PCR reads via MiXCR and lists one record per CDR3 protein. The sample yields approximately 210,000 distinct CDR3 sequences, 95% seen once. This clonotype was counted once. Its antigen is not known. Sequencing of TCR beta, carried out with a high-throughput approach, was applied to CD8+ and CD4+ T cells from the blood. Negative isolation yielded CD4+ and CD8+ T cells, and FACS enriched TEMRA cells. Overall study findings and caveats: Acknowledgment was made by the study that its TCR sequencing and HLA analysis involved a relatively small number of individuals.

This CDR3 has 13 residues. Germline CDR1 reads MGHDK; CDR2 reads SYGVNS. The V end lost 6 bases, the J end lost 7 bases, and 14 bases lay between the germline ends. The chain couples TRBV25-1 to TRBJ2-3; D possibly corresponds to TRBD1 (8 bases). The TCR was taken from a human donor with multiple sclerosis. Sample: CD4+ T cells from PBMCs. The CDR3 protein is CASSTGGGYTQYF. CDR3 sequence (DNA): TGTGCCAGCAGCACAGGGGGGGGATATACGCAGTATTTT. Together with reference TRBV25-1 and TRBJ2-3, the CDR3 gives the full variable domain: EADIYQTPRYLVIGTGKKITLECSQTMGHDKMYWYQQDPGMELHLIHYSYGVNSTEKGDLSSESTVSRIRTEHFPLTLESARPSHTSQYLCASSTGGGYTQYFGPGTRLTVL.